This T cell receptor beta chain was sequenced during a study of T-cell reconstitution after alpha-beta-depleted transplantation in children. The CDR3 is 14 amino acids. J gave up 7 bases and V 3 bases, and 7 bases lay outside the gene matches. Germline V gene sequence: CDR1 SGHDT, CDR2 YYEEEE. Preparation of the TCRbeta library involved a method that used unique molecular identifiers. TCRdb passed the PCR reads through MiXCR, listing each CDR3 protein once. The data hold more than 450,000 distinct CDR3 sequences, with approximately 20% observed a single time. This clonotype was picked up a small number of times.

The chain uses TRBV5-6 and TRBJ2-7, with 10 bases that match TRBD1. This receptor was taken from a human donor who donated a stem cell graft to a child with acute lymphoblastic leukemia. This material consisted of PBMCs from the stem cell graft donor, taken from the stem cell graft. Written as DNA, the CDR3 is TGTGCCAGCAGCTCCCGGGACAGGGGTCTTGAGCAGTACTTC. Protein: CASSSRDRGLEQYF.